A selection of T cell receptor beta chains follows, all from one sample in a study of technical replicates of blood from four donors. Using immunoSEQ multiplex PCR, the repertoire was profiled, and TCRdb retains in-frame clones only, with some absent. The sample yields roughly 80,000 clones, over 75% seen once. The sample taken for sequencing was T cells isolated from PBMCs. Every receptor here comes from a human donor in good health. Each CDR3 is given with its conserved first and last residue. Fields, in order: CDR3 length, V gene, J gene, D gene, clone size, CDR3 DNA, CDR3 protein. The D gene is left open where the match is weak. Not all rows give a size; the values are once, few, many and, for expanded clones, a class.

14	TRBV4-3	TRBJ2-1	.	.	TGCGCCAGCAGCCAAGATCAGGGGGGTAATGAGCAGTTCTTC	CASSQDQGGNEQFF
12	TRBV9	TRBJ2-1	.	once	TGTGCCAGCAGCGGTAGTAACAATGAGCAGTTCTTC	CASSGSNNEQFF
17	TRBV14	TRBJ2-1	.	.	TGTGCCAGCAGCCAAGGGACCGGGACTGGATCCTACAATGAGCAGTTCTTC	CASSQGTGTGSYNEQFF
16	TRBV6-1	TRBJ1-5	.	.	TGTGCCAGCAGTGAACGGGAACTAAAGGGCAATCAGCCCCAGCATTTT	CASSERELKGNQPQHF
11	TRBV30	TRBJ2-1	.	.	TGTGCCTGGGGGCCAGGCCCTGCGCAGTTCTTC	CAWGPGPAQFF
17	TRBV4-3	TRBJ2-1	TRBD2	.	TGCGCCAGCAGCCAAGATCGCGGCGGGAGGGCCTGGAATGAGCAGTTCTTC	CASSQDRGGRAWNEQFF
13	TRBV2	TRBJ1-5	.	.	TGTGCCAGCAGTTATCCCGTAGCAGAGCCCCAGCATTTT	CASSYPVAEPQHF
13	TRBV27	TRBJ2-7	.	.	TGTGCCACTTCCGGGACTCCTCTCTACGAGCAGTACTTC	CATSGTPLYEQYF
15	TRBV7-3	TRBJ2-1	TRBD2	.	TGTGCCAGCAGCTTAACACGGGAGGGCCGGTATGAGCAGTTCTTC	CASSLTREGRYEQFF
16	TRBV9	TRBJ2-7	TRBD2	.	TGTGCCAGCAGCGCCGGGGGGGGCATCCCCTCCTACGAGCAGTACTTC	CASSAGGGIPSYEQYF